A selection of T cell receptor beta chains follows, all from one sample in a study of T-cell reconstitution after alpha-beta-depleted transplantation in children. A single record per CDR3 protein comes from TCRdb applying MiXCR to the PCR reads. The sample shows 500,000 to 600,000 distinct CDR3 sequences, roughly 33% of them seen only once. The specimen comprised PBMCs from the stem cell graft donor, sampled from the stem cell graft. These receptors were taken from a human donor who donated a stem cell graft to a child with aplastic anemia. CDR3s include the opening cysteine and the closing phenylalanine or tryptophan. The D gene is left open where the match is weak. Not every row has a clone size; where given, it reads once, few, many or a size class.

>TRBV5-5|few|TRBJ2-2|TRBD2
CASSPILAGDRAGELFF
TGTGCCAGCAGCCCCATACTAGCGGGAGATCGGGCCGGGGAGCTGTTTTTT
>TRBV20-1|few|TRBJ1-4|.
CSARDEGWSANEKLFF
TGCAGTGCTAGAGATGAGGGTTGGAGTGCTAATGAAAAACTGTTTTTT
>TRBV12-3/TRBV12-4|.|TRBJ2-4|TRBD1
CASSPGTGGLGQYF
TGTGCCAGCAGTCCCGGGACAGGGGGGTTGGGTCAGTACTTC
>TRBV5-1|once|TRBJ1-1|.
CASSLSIQLAASAEAFF
TGCGCCAGCAGCTTGAGCATCCAATTGGCCGCTAGCGCTGAAGCTTTCTTT
>TRBV12-3/TRBV12-4|.|TRBJ1-3|.
CAGAAGNTIYF
TGTGCCGGGGCGGCGGGAAACACCATATATTTT
>TRBV11-3|few|TRBJ2-3|.
CASSLTASTDTQYF
TGTGCCAGCAGCTTAACGGCTAGCACAGATACGCAGTATTTT
>TRBV6-2/TRBV6-3|.|TRBJ2-1|.
CASSYEVVNEQFF
TGTGCCAGCAGTTACGAGGTGGTCAATGAGCAGTTCTTC
>TRBV29-1|.|TRBJ2-4|.
CSVEEGMGVTKNIQYF
TGCAGCGTTGAAGAAGGAATGGGTGTAACCAAAAACATTCAGTACTTC
>TRBV5-1|.|TRBJ1-2|.
CASSLETGPYGYTF
TGCGCCAGCAGCTTAGAGACAGGTCCCTATGGCTACACCTTC
>TRBV4-1|.|TRBJ2-1|.
CASSQDKGENEQFF
TGCGCCAGCAGCCAAGATAAGGGAGAGAATGAGCAGTTCTTC
>TRBV9|few|TRBJ2-3|TRBD1
CASSLPGQGLDTQYF
TGTGCCAGCAGCTTACCGGGACAGGGGTTAGATACGCAGTATTTT
>TRBV2|few|TRBJ1-1|.
CARATGSGGWVNTEAFF
TGTGCCAGGGCAACGGGATCGGGGGGCTGGGTGAACACTGAAGCTTTCTTT
>TRBV24-1|.|TRBJ1-4|.
CATSWDGEKLFF
TGTGCCACCAGTTGGGACGGGGAAAAACTGTTTTTT
>TRBV20-1|few|TRBJ2-3|TRBD2
CSARPPLAGGADTQYF
TGCAGTGCTAGGCCCCCACTAGCGGGAGGCGCAGATACGCAGTATTTT
>TRBV6-1|few|TRBJ2-7|.
CASRKTLTSYEQYF
TGTGCCAGCAGGAAGACTCTGACCAGCTACGAGCAGTACTTC
>TRBV12-3/TRBV12-4|.|TRBJ1-1|TRBD1
CASSHDRGRRDTEAFF
TGTGCCAGCAGTCATGACAGGGGGCGACGAGACACTGAAGCTTTCTTT
>TRBV20-1|few|TRBJ1-2|.
CSARVWDPPANYGYTF
TGCAGTGCTAGAGTATGGGACCCTCCAGCTAACTATGGCTACACCTTC
>TRBV10-3|.|TRBJ2-3|.
CAISDSDTQYF
TGTGCCATCAGTGATTCGGATACGCAGTATTTT
>TRBV7-8|.|TRBJ2-7|.
CASSLVVAPAYEQYF
TGTGCCAGCAGCTTAGTAGTAGCGCCTGCCTACGAGCAGTACTTC
>TRBV20-1|few|TRBJ1-4|.
CSARGVEYSEKLFF
TGCAGTGCTAGGGGAGTCGAGTATTCTGAAAAACTGTTTTTT
>TRBV9|.|TRBJ1-3|.
CASNQGSSGNTIYF
TGTGCCAGCAACCAGGGAAGCTCTGGAAACACCATATATTTT
>TRBV29-1|.|TRBJ2-7|.
CSVGPGLSTYEQYF
TGCAGCGTTGGCCCTGGACTTAGTACGTACGAGCAGTACTTC
>TRBV3-1|once|TRBJ1-2|.
CASSQIQGGRYTF
TGTGCCAGCAGCCAAATACAGGGAGGACGCTACACCTTC
>TRBV12-3/TRBV12-4|few|TRBJ2-6|.
CASSLLLVVAGANVLTF
TGTGCCAGCAGTTTACTTCTTGTAGTTGCTGGGGCCAACGTCCTGACTTTC
>TRBV6-1|.|TRBJ2-5|.
CASSVETLQETQYF
TGTGCCAGCAGTGTCGAGACTCTGCAAGAGACCCAGTACTTC
>TRBV6-1|few|TRBJ2-3|TRBD1
CASSRPGQSTDTQYF
TGTGCCAGCAGTCGACCGGGACAGTCCACAGATACGCAGTATTTT
>TRBV10-3|.|TRBJ1-2|TRBD1
CAISDAFGQGDGYTF
TGTGCCATCAGTGATGCCTTTGGACAGGGCGATGGCTACACCTTC
>TRBV30|few|TRBJ1-2|.
CAWMSGGANYGYTF
TGTGCCTGGATGTCGGGCGGGGCTAACTATGGCTACACCTTC
>TRBV29-1|.|TRBJ2-1|TRBD2
CSGGGGTRTYNEQFF
TGCAGCGGGGGGGGCGGGACTAGGACCTACAATGAGCAGTTCTTC
>TRBV20-1|few|TRBJ2-1|.
CSARPPSPSIYNEQFF
TGCAGTGCTAGACCCCCCTCCCCGAGTATCTACAATGAGCAGTTCTTC
>TRBV12-3/TRBV12-4|few|TRBJ1-2|.
CASSFFVPVRTF
TGTGCCAGCAGTTTCTTCGTCCCAGTTCGCACCTTC
>TRBV12-3/TRBV12-4|few|TRBJ1-2|.
CASSLDTLTEGYTF
TGTGCCAGCAGTTTAGATACCCTAACCGAGGGCTACACCTTC
>TRBV20-1|many|TRBJ2-5|.
CSADDYPASYF
TGCAGTGCTGATGACTACCCAGCGTCGTACTTC
>TRBV7-2|.|TRBJ1-5|TRBD1
CASSLAGQGVDQPQHF
TGTGCCAGCAGCTTAGCAGGACAGGGGGTAGATCAGCCCCAGCATTTT
>TRBV7-2|.|TRBJ2-2|.
CASSLSPGELFF
TGTGCCAGCAGCTTATCGCCCGGGGAGCTGTTTTTT
>TRBV14|.|TRBJ2-1|.
CASSQVSGRAYNEQFF
TGTGCCAGCAGCCAAGTTAGCGGAAGAGCCTACAATGAGCAGTTCTTC
>TRBV29-1|few|TRBJ2-2|.
CSVESRLNTGELFF
TGCAGCGTTGAATCACGTTTGAACACCGGGGAGCTGTTTTTT
>TRBV5-1|few|TRBJ2-1|.
CASSFTPGLEEQFF
TGCGCCAGCAGCTTCACACCGGGACTGGAAGAGCAGTTCTTC
>TRBV20-1|few|TRBJ2-3|.
CSARGDLRTDTQYF
TGCAGTGCTAGAGGGGACCTTCGTACAGATACGCAGTATTTT
>TRBV6-5|.|TRBJ2-4|.
CASSYTAGVAKNIQYF
TGTGCCAGCAGTTACACGGCGGGTGTAGCCAAAAACATTCAGTACTTC
>TRBV7-2|.|TRBJ2-3|.
CASSFAGSTDTQYF
TGTGCCAGCAGCTTTGCGGGGAGCACAGATACGCAGTATTTT
>TRBV12-3/TRBV12-4|.|TRBJ2-7|.
CASSFIGEDEQYF
TGTGCCAGCAGTTTTATCGGGGAGGACGAGCAGTACTTC
>TRBV9|.|TRBJ2-5|.
CASSVAPASQETQYF
TGTGCCAGCAGCGTAGCCCCGGCCTCCCAAGAGACCCAGTACTTC
>TRBV7-6|.|TRBJ2-1|.
CASSPSVPSNEQFF
TGTGCCAGCAGCCCTAGTGTGCCCAGCAATGAGCAGTTCTTC
>TRBV7-8|few|TRBJ1-5|TRBD1
CASSTRTGGSNQPQHF
TGTGCCAGCAGCACCCGGACAGGGGGAAGCAATCAGCCCCAGCATTTT
>TRBV7-2|.|TRBJ2-2|.
CASSPRRRLSNTGELFF
TGTGCCAGCAGCCCCCGCCGCCGTCTCTCGAACACCGGGGAGCTGTTTTTT
>TRBV7-2|once|TRBJ2-7|.
CASSSSPWNYSYEQYF
TGTGCCAGCAGCTCCTCCCCATGGAATTACTCCTACGAGCAGTACTTC
>TRBV20-1|.|TRBJ1-1|TRBD1
CSAPGQGAAYNTEAFF
TGCAGTGCTCCCGGACAGGGGGCGGCCTATAACACTGAAGCTTTCTTT
>TRBV28|many|TRBJ2-7|TRBD2
CASSSQGIAGLYYEQYF
TGTGCCAGCAGTTCCCAGGGGATAGCGGGACTCTACTACGAGCAGTACTTC
>TRBV3-1|.|TRBJ2-1|.
CASSPRWGARDEQFF
TGTGCCAGCAGCCCCAGGTGGGGGGCTCGAGATGAGCAGTTCTTC
>TRBV6-2/TRBV6-3|.|TRBJ2-3|TRBD2
CASSYRLAGVSDTQYF
TGTGCCAGCAGCTATAGACTAGCGGGAGTTTCAGATACGCAGTATTTT
>TRBV7-2|.|TRBJ2-1|.
CASSSSPDRAYNEQFF
TGTGCCAGCAGCTCCTCACCCGACAGAGCCTACAATGAGCAGTTCTTC
>TRBV5-1|.|TRBJ2-3|TRBD2
CASSSSGGGQSTDTQYF
TGCGCCAGCAGCTCCTCCGGGGGGGGACAATCCACAGATACGCAGTATTTT
>TRBV4-3|.|TRBJ2-7|.
CASSQVGGVSYEQYF
TGCGCCAGCAGCCAAGTAGGCGGGGTATCCTACGAGCAGTACTTC
>TRBV20-1|few|TRBJ1-4|.
CSASNPSSTNEKLFF
TGCAGTGCTAGCAATCCCAGTTCAACTAATGAAAAACTGTTTTTT